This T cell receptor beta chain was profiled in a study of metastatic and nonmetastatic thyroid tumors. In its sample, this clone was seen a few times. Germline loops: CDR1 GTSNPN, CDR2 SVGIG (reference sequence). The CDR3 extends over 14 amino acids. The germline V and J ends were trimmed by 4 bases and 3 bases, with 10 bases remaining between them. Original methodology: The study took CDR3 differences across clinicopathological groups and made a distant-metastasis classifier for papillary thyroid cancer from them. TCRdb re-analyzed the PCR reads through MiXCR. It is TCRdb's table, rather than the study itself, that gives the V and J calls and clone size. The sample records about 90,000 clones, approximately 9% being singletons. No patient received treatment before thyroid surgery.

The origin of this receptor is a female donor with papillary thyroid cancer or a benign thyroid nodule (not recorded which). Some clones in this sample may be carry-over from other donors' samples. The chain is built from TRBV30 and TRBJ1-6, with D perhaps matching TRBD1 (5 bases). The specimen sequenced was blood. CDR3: CAWTPGLYNSPLHF. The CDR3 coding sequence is TGTGCCTGGACCCCGGGACTCTATAATTCACCCCTCCACTTT.